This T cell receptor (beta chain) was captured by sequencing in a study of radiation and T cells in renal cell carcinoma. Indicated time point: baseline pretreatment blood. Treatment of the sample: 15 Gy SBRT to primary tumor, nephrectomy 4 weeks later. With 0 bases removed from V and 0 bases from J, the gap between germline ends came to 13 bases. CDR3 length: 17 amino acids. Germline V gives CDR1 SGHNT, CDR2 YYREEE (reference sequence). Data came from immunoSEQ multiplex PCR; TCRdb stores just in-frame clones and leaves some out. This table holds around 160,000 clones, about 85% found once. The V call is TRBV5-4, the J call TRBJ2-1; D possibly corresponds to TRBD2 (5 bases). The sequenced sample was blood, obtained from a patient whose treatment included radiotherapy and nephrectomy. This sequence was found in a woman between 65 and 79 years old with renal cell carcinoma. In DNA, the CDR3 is TGTGCCAGCAGCTTGGGTCTTAGCGCGAGCTCCTACAATGAGCAGTTCTTC. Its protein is CASSLGLSASSYNEQFF.